Reported below is one T cell receptor beta chain. The sample carries other DNA sequences with the same CDR3. V gave up 8 bases and J gave up 1 base, with 9 bases separating them. The CDR3 covers 13 residues. Germline CDR1 MRHNA, CDR2 SNTAGT. Clones were read by immunoSEQ multiplex PCR, and TCRdb kept only the in-frame ones, dropping some. The repertoire holds 150,000 to 200,000 clones, with about 66% as singletons. This sample was included in a study of shared clonotypes between healthy human individuals. The genes are TRBV6-4 and TRBJ2-1; D not resolved. Sequenced sample: memory CD4+ T cells sorted from blood. Subset meaning: CD45RA-negative fraction. The receptor was isolated from a man aged 30 to 39 in good health. Here the CDR3 DNA reads TGTGCCAGCTCCTCGGGTTCCTACAATGAGCAGTTCTTC. Protein sequence: CASSSGSYNEQFF.